This entry features one T cell receptor beta chain sequence. The CDR3 length is 12 residues. Between the trimmed V and J ends, which lost 7 bases and 8 bases, there was a span of 9 bases. TCRdb's copy holds only in-frame clones and misses some; the assay was immunoSEQ multiplex PCR. The table lists over 80,000 clones, roughly 86% of them singletons. This record comes from a study of blood T cell repertoires in COVID-19. The V and J genes are TRBV12-3 or TRBV12-4 and TRBJ1-6, with D unclear. Sequencing input: peripheral blood. The sequence came from a human donor in a cohort sampled during active COVID-19. This CDR3 is CASTRGHSPLHF. DNA for the CDR3: TGTGCCAGCACCCGCGGCCATTCACCCCTCCACTTT.